The 14 T cell receptor beta chains below come from one sample, sequenced in a study of OX40 agonist ivuxolimab in advanced cancers. Sequencing was performed with immunoSEQ multiplex PCR; in TCRdb, only in-frame clones are kept and a portion is missing. This table has 45,000 to 60,000 clones, roughly nine tenths appearing once. The sequenced sample was CD4+ or CD8+ T cells sorted from blood, obtained in a trial of the OX40 agonist ivuxolimab. The receptor set was obtained from an adult with an advanced solid tumor such as melanoma, head and neck, liver or kidney cancer.

J is TRBJ2-1 and V is TRBV25-1, with D unclear. The CDR3 has 14 residues. V lost 8 bases and J lost 0, with 11 bases in between. Germline V gene sequence: CDR1 MGHDK, CDR2 SYGVNS. The CDR3 is CASRLSSSYNEQFF. CDR3 in DNA: TGTGCCAGCCGGCTTTCGAGCTCCTACAATGAGCAGTTCTTC.

In its sample, this clone was seen once. This chain joins TRBV19 and TRBJ2-5; D not resolved. Trimming stripped 10 bases from V and 4 bases from J, with 10 bases between. The germline CDR1 and CDR2 sequences are LNHDA and SQIVND (reference sequence). The CDR3 totals 11 residues. Here the CDR3 DNA reads TGTGCCACTCGAGTCGGAGAGACCCAGTACTTC. As protein: CATRVGETQYF.

The V gene is TRBV7-9, the J gene TRBJ2-1; D is undetermined. Germline CDR1 reads SEHNR; CDR2 reads FQNEAQ (reference sequence). With 1 base removed from V and 6 bases from J, the gap between germline ends came to 10 bases. This CDR3 has 14 amino acids. The CDR3, as DNA: TGTGCCAGCAGCTTAGGAGGAGCCGTCAATGAGCAGTTCTTC. It specifies CASSLGGAVNEQFF.

The rearrangement links TRBV5-4 to TRBJ2-1, with 7 bases matching TRBD2. There are 16 residues in the CDR3. CDR1 is SGHNT, CDR2 YYREEE, per germline (reference sequence). Losses at the gene ends were 0 bases for V and 5 bases for J; bases not matched to a gene: 8. Here the CDR3 DNA reads TGTGCCAGCAGCTTGGAAGCGGGGATACGCCACAATGAGCAGTTCTTC. Its translation: CASSLEAGIRHNEQFF.

CDR3 DNA: TGTGCCAGCACCCGACAGGGATTCTACGAGCAGTACTTC. This translates into CASTRQGFYEQYF. This chain links TRBV6-5 with TRBJ2-7, with 7 bases fitting TRBD1. This CDR3 contains 13 residues. Germline CDR1 is MNHEY and CDR2 is SVGAGI. The V and J ends lost 7 bases and 3 bases, in that order; junction bases with no gene match: 6.

This clone occurred a few times. J is TRBJ2-7 and V is TRBV6-5; 11 bases line up with TRBD2. Trimming took 2 bases from V and 4 from J; bases not matched to a gene: 4. Germline V gene lookup returns CDR1 MNHEY and CDR2 SVGAGI. The CDR3 contains 15 residues. CDR3 amino acids: CASSYVSSGGYEQYF. CDR3 DNA: TGTGCCAGCAGTTACGTGTCTAGCGGGGGGTACGAGCAGTACTTC.

DNA of the CDR3: TGCGCCAGCAGCTTCGGGACACACGCTAACTATGGCTACACCTTC. Translating it yields CASSFGTHANYGYTF. The chain joins TRBV5-1 to TRBJ1-2; TRBD1 might be the D (6 bases). Germline lookup yields CDR1 SGHRS and CDR2 YFSETQ. The CDR3 extends over 15 amino acids. Trimming pared 2 bases from V and 0 bases from J, leaving 11 bases between. Full variable domain (remainder filled in from reference TRBV5-1 and TRBJ1-2): KAGVTQTPRYLIKTRGQQVTLSCSPISGHRSVSWYQQTPGQGLQFLFEYFSETQRNKGNFPGRFSGRQFSNSRSEMNVSTLELGDSALYLCASSFGTHANYGYTFGSGTRLTVV.

The V gene is TRBV6-6, the J gene TRBJ2-7, with 7 bases fitting TRBD2. The CDR3 length is 15 residues. Per germline, CDR1 MNHNY and CDR2 SVGAGI (reference sequence). Unmatched junction bases numbered 9, after V lost 6 bases and J lost 1 base. The CDR3 nucleotides read TGTGCCAGCAGACAACGGGGGGACTTTTCCTACGAGCAGTACTTC. It encodes CASRQRGDFSYEQYF.

The chain carries TRBV5-4 and TRBJ2-7, with 9 bases aligning to TRBD2. The CDR3 length is 17 residues. Unmatched junction bases numbered 12, after V lost 0 bases and J lost 5 bases. CDR1 and CDR2 (germline): SGHNT, YYREEE (reference sequence). This chain's CDR3 is CASSLAVGRGRGNEQYF. The CDR3 DNA reads TGTGCCAGCAGCTTGGCAGTGGGGCGCGGGAGGGGGAACGAGCAGTACTTC. Filled out from reference TRBV5-4 and TRBJ2-7, the complete variable domain reads ETGVTQSPTHLIKTRGQQVTLRCSSQSGHNTVSWYQQALGQGPQFIFQYYREEENGRGNFPPRFSGLQFPNYSSELNVNALELDDSALYLCASSLAVGRGRGNEQYFGPGTRLTVT.

The V and J genes are TRBV6-5 and TRBJ1-5, with 7 bases fitting TRBD1. From germline, CDR1 is MNHEY and CDR2 SVGAGI. CDR3 length: 13 amino acids. Unmatched junction bases numbered 4, after V lost 6 bases and J lost 5 bases. This CDR3 is CASRTGQDQPQHF. DNA for the CDR3: TGTGCCAGCAGGACAGGGCAAGATCAGCCCCAGCATTTT.

This rearrangement joins TRBV15 to TRBJ2-3; TRBD2 is a possible D gene (5 bases). The CDR3 contains 15 residues. V lost 5 bases to trimming and J lost 3 bases, with 15 bases between them. Germline V gene lookup returns CDR1 LNHNV and CDR2 YYDKDF (reference sequence). The CDR3, as DNA: TGTGCCACCAGCGGTAGGACGAGGAGGACAGATACGCAGTATTTT. Its protein product is CATSGRTRRTDTQYF.

The J gene is TRBJ1-1, the V gene TRBV5-1; D unclear. Trimming cost V 0 bases and J 11 bases, with 14 bases left between them. The CDR3 extends over 13 amino acids. Germline V CDR1 and CDR2: SGHRS, YFSETQ. CDR3 region: CASSLEGEGWAFF. Written as DNA, the CDR3 is TGCGCCAGCAGCTTGGAAGGCGAGGGCTGGGCTTTCTTT.

The chain has TRBV7-6 and TRBJ2-1, with D possibly TRBD2 on 6 matching bases. There are 15 residues in the CDR3. The germline V and J ends were trimmed by 6 bases and 0 bases, with 12 bases remaining between them. Looked up from germline, CDR1 is SGHVS and CDR2 is FNYEAQ. In DNA form, the CDR3 reads TGTGCCAGCAGTTTAACCGGGAGCTCCTACAATGAGCAGTTCTTC. This gives the protein CASSLTGSSYNEQFF.

J is TRBJ2-7 and V is TRBV18; D gene ambiguous. This CDR3 is built from 15 residues. CDR1 and CDR2 from the germline V gene are KGHSH and LQKENI. V was cut by 4 bases and J by 6 bases, with 19 bases left in between. The CDR3 DNA reads as TGTGCCAGCTCACGCAACTTTGCGGAACTGGGCGAGCAGTACTTC. It specifies CASSRNFAELGEQYF.